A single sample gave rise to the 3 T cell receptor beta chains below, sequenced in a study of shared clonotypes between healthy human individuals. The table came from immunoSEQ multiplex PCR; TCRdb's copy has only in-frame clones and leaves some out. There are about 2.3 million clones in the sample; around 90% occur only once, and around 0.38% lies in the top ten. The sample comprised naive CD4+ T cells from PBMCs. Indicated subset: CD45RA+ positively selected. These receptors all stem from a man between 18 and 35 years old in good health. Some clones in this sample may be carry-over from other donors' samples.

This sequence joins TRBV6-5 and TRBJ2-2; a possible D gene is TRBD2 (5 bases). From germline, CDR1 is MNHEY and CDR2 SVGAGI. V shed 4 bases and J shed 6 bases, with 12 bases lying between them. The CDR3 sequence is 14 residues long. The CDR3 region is CASSSGTIPGELFF. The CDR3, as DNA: TGTGCCAGCAGTTCGGGAACCATCCCCGGGGAGCTGTTTTTT.

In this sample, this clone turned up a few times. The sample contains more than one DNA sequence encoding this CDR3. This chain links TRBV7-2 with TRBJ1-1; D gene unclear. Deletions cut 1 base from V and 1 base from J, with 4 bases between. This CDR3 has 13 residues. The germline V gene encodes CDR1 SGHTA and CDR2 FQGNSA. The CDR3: CASSLGQNTEAFF. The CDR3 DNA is TGTGCCAGCAGCTTAGGACAGAACACTGAAGCTTTCTTT.

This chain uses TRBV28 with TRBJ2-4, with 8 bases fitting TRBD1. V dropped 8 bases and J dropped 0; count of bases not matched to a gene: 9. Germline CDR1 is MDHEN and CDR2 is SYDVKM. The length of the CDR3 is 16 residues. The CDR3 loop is CASFPGRGLAKNIQYF. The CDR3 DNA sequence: TGTGCCAGCTTCCCCGGCAGGGGGCTAGCCAAAAACATTCAGTACTTC.